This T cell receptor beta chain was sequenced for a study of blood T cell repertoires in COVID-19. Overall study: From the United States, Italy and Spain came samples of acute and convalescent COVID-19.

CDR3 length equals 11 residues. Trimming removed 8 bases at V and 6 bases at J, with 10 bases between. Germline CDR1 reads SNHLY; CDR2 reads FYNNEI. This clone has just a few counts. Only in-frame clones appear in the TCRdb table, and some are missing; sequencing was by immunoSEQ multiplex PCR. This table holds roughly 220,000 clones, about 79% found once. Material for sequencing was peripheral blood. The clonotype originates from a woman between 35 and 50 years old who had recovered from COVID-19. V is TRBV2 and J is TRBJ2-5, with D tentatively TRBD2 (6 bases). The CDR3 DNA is TGTGCCAGCTCGGGGGAGCAGACCCAGTACTTC. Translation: CASSGEQTQYF.